Below, 20 T cell receptor beta chains from the same sample are listed, as sequenced in a study of CD8 T cells in Susac syndrome. RNA, at roughly 0.45 to 1 ug, was reverse transcribed with random hexamers. MiXCR, run by TCRdb on the immunoSEQ multiplex PCR reads, gives a single entry per CDR3 protein. The table records 180,000 or so distinct CDR3 sequences, roughly 94% of them present only once. The material sequenced was CD4+ T cells from PBMCs. These receptors were obtained from a human donor in good health.

This sequence joins TRBV20-1 and TRBJ1-2; 9 nucleotides line up with TRBD1. The CDR3 has 13 residues. Per the germline V gene, CDR1 is DFQATT and CDR2 is SNEGSKA (reference sequence). Trimming removed 4 bases from V and 2 bases from J; junction bases left unmatched: 2. CDR3 residues: CSATTGGNYGYTF. DNA for the CDR3: TGCAGTGCTACGACAGGGGGAAACTATGGCTACACCTTC.

The chain joins TRBV5-1 to TRBJ2-3; D is uncertain. The germline V gene encodes CDR1 SGHRS and CDR2 YFSETQ. V lost 2 bases, J lost 6 bases, and 10 bases lay in between. This CDR3 is 13 amino acids long. The CDR3 DNA reads as TGCGCCAGCAGCTTAAACCAGCTTGATACGCAGTATTTT. Translated: CASSLNQLDTQYF.

J is TRBJ2-1 and V is TRBV10-3, with D perhaps TRBD1 (5 bases). The J call may be faulty, since TRBJ2-7 better matches the DNA end. Germline assignment: CDR1 ENHRY and CDR2 SYGVKD. This CDR3 has 12 amino acids. DNA for the CDR3: TGTGCCATCAGTGTTGGGGCGTACGAGCAGTACTTC. This translates into CAISVGAYEQYF.

This chain links TRBV11-3 with TRBJ2-1; unclear D gene. CDR1 is SGHNT, CDR2 YENEEA, per germline. The CDR3 extends over 11 amino acids. The germline V and J ends were trimmed by 4 bases and 8 bases, with 6 bases remaining between them. CDR3 bases: TGTGCCAGCAGCTATGCGGATGAGCAGTTCTTC. It specifies CASSYADEQFF. The complete variable domain, with remaining parts taken from reference TRBV11-3 and TRBJ2-1, reads EAGVVQSPRYKIIEKKQPVAFWCNPISGHNTLYWYLQNLGQGPELLIRYENEEAVDDSQLPKDRFSAERLKGVDSTLKIQPAELGDSAVYLCASSYADEQFFGPGTRLTVL.

The genes are TRBV4-3 and TRBJ2-5; possibly TRBD2 for D (5 bases). The CDR3 consists of 15 residues. Between the trimmed V and J ends, which lost 1 base and 0 bases, there was a span of 9 bases. Germline CDR1 reads LGHNA; CDR2 reads YSLEER. The CDR3 is CASSQGVSDQETQYF. Here the CDR3 DNA reads TGCGCCAGCAGCCAAGGAGTTAGCGACCAAGAGACCCAGTACTTC.

This clonotype was seen only once. The gene calls are TRBV30 and TRBJ1-5; D is unclear. Per the germline V gene, CDR1 is GTSNPN and CDR2 is SVGIG (reference sequence). This CDR3 comprises 13 residues. V gave up 5 bases and J gave up 5 bases, with 13 bases separating them. In DNA form, the CDR3 reads TGTGCCTGGGGGAGGGCTACCGATCAGCCCCAGCATTTT. Translation: CAWGRATDQPQHF.

V gene TRBV7-9 combines with J gene TRBJ1-2; D is ambiguous. The germline CDR1 and CDR2 sequences are SEHNR and FQNEAQ (reference sequence). The CDR3 consists of 11 residues. Between the trimmed V and J ends, which lost 5 bases and 8 bases, there was a span of 9 bases. CDR3 in amino acids: CASSPSTGYTF. CDR3 DNA sequence: TGTGCCAGCAGCCCATCTACCGGCTACACCTTC.

The chain combines TRBV7-2 with TRBJ2-5; D might be TRBD1 (5 bases). Looked up from germline, CDR1 is SGHTA and CDR2 is FQGNSA. This CDR3 is built from 16 residues. Trimming cost V 2 bases and J 5 bases, with 18 bases left between them. CDR3 sequence (DNA): TGTGCCAGCAGCTTACGGTTGTTCAGGGTAGGCGAGACCCAGTACTTC. It translates to CASSLRLFRVGETQYF. Full variable domain (missing parts from reference TRBV7-2 and TRBJ2-5): GAGVSQSPSNKVTEKGKDVELRCDPISGHTALYWYRQSLGQGLEFLIYFQGNSAPDKSGLPSDRFSAERTGGSVSTLTIQRTQQEDSAVYLCASSLRLFRVGETQYFGPGTRLLVL.

The sample holds one count of this clonotype. The genes are TRBV7-3 and TRBJ2-1; D unresolved. The CDR3 loop spans 16 amino acids. Trimming shortened V by 5 bases and J by 1 base, and 15 bases separated the two germline ends. Germline V lookup: CDR1 SGHTA, CDR2 FQGTGA. The CDR3 spells CASSLRVGWSYNEQFF. Here the CDR3 DNA reads TGTGCCAGCAGCCTAAGGGTGGGTTGGTCCTACAATGAGCAGTTCTTC.

A single count supports this clonotype. This sequence joins TRBV30 and TRBJ1-2; no definite D call. The CDR3 runs 14 residues. V shed 0 bases and J shed 8 bases, with 16 bases lying between them. Germline values: CDR1 GTSNPN, CDR2 SVGIG (reference sequence). The CDR3 nucleotides are TGTGCCTGGAGTGTACTCGGATGGGGTGGCGGCTACACCTTC. It yields the protein CAWSVLGWGGGYTF.

The CDR3 sequence: CASRPTGGFGYTF. CDR3 nucleotide sequence: TGTGCCAGCAGACCGACAGGGGGCTTCGGCTACACCTTC. The chain carries TRBV5-5 and TRBJ1-2; 10 bases align to TRBD1. The V segment lost 5 bases and the J segment 8 bases; nucleotides outside the gene matches: 6. The CDR3 extends over 13 amino acids. Germline values: CDR1 SGHKS, CDR2 YYEKEE (reference sequence).

The rearrangement links TRBV7-9 to TRBJ2-5; D is perhaps TRBD1 (6 bases). The length of the CDR3 is 14 residues. V was pared by 1 base and J by 2 bases, with 8 bases between. Germline V lookup: CDR1 SEHNR, CDR2 FQNEAQ (reference sequence). For the CDR3, the DNA is TGTGCCAGCAGCTTAGGTGGACAGCAAGAGACCCAGTACTTC. Protein product: CASSLGGQQETQYF.

V and J are TRBV6-1 and TRBJ2-5; 7 bases fit TRBD1. The germline V gene has CDR1 MNHNS and CDR2 SASEGT. The CDR3 contains 14 residues. Germline trimming cut 6 bases from V and 5 bases from J; bases unmatched to any gene: 9. DNA of the CDR3: TGTGCCAGCAGGACAGGGAGTCGAGTGGAGACCCAGTACTTC. This sequence encodes CASRTGSRVETQYF.

The chain combines TRBV27 with TRBJ1-2, with TRBD1 as a possible D gene (5 bases). The germline CDR1 and CDR2 sequences are MNHEY and SMNVEV (reference sequence). The ends were cut back, 4 bases at V and 4 bases at J, with 16 bases in the middle. The CDR3 covers 15 residues. CDR3 nucleotide sequence: TGTGCCAGCAGTTCCATCTGGGACGGAGTCTATGGCTACACCTTC. Translated, it gives CASSSIWDGVYGYTF.

The chain recombines TRBV28 with TRBJ2-5; D call uncertain. The V and J ends lost 4 bases and 7 bases respectively, with 7 bases between them. Germline assignment: CDR1 MDHEN and CDR2 SYDVKM. The CDR3 runs to 11 residues. The CDR3 sequence: CASSSVGTQYF. Here the CDR3 DNA reads TGTGCCAGCAGTTCTGTCGGGACCCAGTACTTC.

This chain uses TRBV20-1 with TRBJ2-1, with TRBD2 identical over 9 bases. With 6 bases clipped from V and 7 bases from J, the junction kept 7 bases outside the gene matches. This CDR3 spans 13 amino acids. Germline CDR1 reads DFQATT; CDR2 reads SNEGSKA (reference sequence). The CDR3: CSARGGHDNEQFF. For the CDR3, the DNA is TGCAGTGCGCGGGGGGGGCACGATAATGAGCAGTTCTTC.

This clonotype was detected only once. This rearrangement joins TRBV7-2 to TRBJ2-1; no clear D. Germline V gene lookup returns CDR1 SGHTA and CDR2 FQGNSA. Trimming took 8 bases from V and 12 from J, leaving 17 bases between them. The CDR3 extends over 12 amino acids. This CDR3 is CASESSAPGQFF. CDR3 nucleotide sequence: TGTGCCAGCGAGAGTTCGGCCCCCGGGCAGTTCTTC.

The V call is TRBV30, the J call TRBJ1-1; D uncertain. The germline gives CDR1 GTSNPN, CDR2 SVGIG (reference sequence). V gave up 5 bases and J gave up 2 bases, with 21 bases separating them. CDR3 size: 16 residues. CDR3 region: CAWGPGKSPFNTEAFF. The CDR3 DNA reads as TGTGCCTGGGGGCCGGGGAAGTCCCCCTTCAACACTGAAGCTTTCTTT.

J is TRBJ2-7 and V is TRBV5-6; 7 bases are a match to TRBD2. This CDR3 has 12 residues. Germline CDR1 SGHDT, CDR2 YYEEEE. J gave up 3 bases and V 4 bases, and 1 base lay outside the gene matches. Here the CDR3 reads CASSRGDYEQYF. For the CDR3, the DNA is TGTGCCAGCAGCCGGGGGGACTACGAGCAGTACTTC.

The J gene is TRBJ1-2, the V gene TRBV2; 8 positions match TRBD1. The CDR3 sequence is 16 residues long. V lost 0 bases to trimming and J lost 5 bases; unmatched junction nucleotides: 8. CDR1 and CDR2 from the germline V gene are SNHLY and FYNNEI. The DNA for the CDR3 is TGTGCCAGCAGTGAAGCGCTCACAGGGGGTATTTATGGCTACACCTTC. Translation gives CASSEALTGGIYGYTF. Combining the CDR3 with reference TRBV2 and TRBJ1-2 gives the whole variable domain EPEVTQTPSHQVTQMGQEVILRCVPISNHLYFYWYRQILGQKVEFLVSFYNNEISEKSEIFDDQFSVERPDGSNFTLKIRSTKLEDSAMYFCASSEALTGGIYGYTFGSGTRLTVV.